A selection of T cell receptor beta chains follows, all from one sample in a study of blood T cell repertoires in COVID-19. Repertoires were generated with immunoSEQ multiplex PCR, while TCRdb's copy carries only in-frame clones and drops some. The sample has over 20,000 clones, around 90% seen once. The sample taken for sequencing was peripheral blood. The source of these receptors is a woman between 65 and 79 years old with active COVID-19. Each CDR3 is given with its conserved first and last residue. The D gene is left open where the match is weak. Expanded clones get a size class; other rows say once, few or many, or leave the size out.

V gene: TRBV4-2
clone size: -
J gene: TRBJ1-2
D gene: -
CDR3 protein: CASSQVQGWSLYGYTF
CDR3 DNA: TGTGCCAGCAGCCAAGTTCAGGGGTGGTCCTTGTATGGCTACACCTTC

V gene: TRBV28
clone size: -
J gene: TRBJ1-5
D gene: -
CDR3 protein: CASSLFGGVDAPAF
CDR3 DNA: TGTGCCAGCAGTTTATTCGGCGGGGTGGACGCCCCAGCATTT

V gene: TRBV28
clone size: -
J gene: TRBJ1-5
D gene: -
CDR3 protein: CASKKNGGGTQHF
CDR3 DNA: TGTGCCAGCAAAAAAAATGGTGGGGGGACCCAGCATTTT

V gene: TRBV6-5
clone size: -
J gene: TRBJ2-1
D gene: TRBD1
CDR3 protein: CASSYGQGVGEQFF
CDR3 DNA: TGTGCCAGCAGTTACGGACAGGGGGTTGGTGAGCAGTTCTTC

V gene: TRBV6-5
clone size: -
J gene: TRBJ2-1
D gene: -
CDR3 protein: CASSSSRLGQFF
CDR3 DNA: TGTGCCAGCTCCAGTTCAAGACTAGGGCAGTTCTTC

V gene: TRBV27
clone size: -
J gene: TRBJ1-2
D gene: -
CDR3 protein: CASSLFLGAGINYGYTF
CDR3 DNA: TGTGCCAGCAGTTTATTCTTGGGGGCAGGAATAAACTATGGCTACACCTTC

V gene: TRBV6-6
clone size: -
J gene: TRBJ2-7
D gene: -
CDR3 protein: CASSYSSVSASYEQYF
CDR3 DNA: TGTGCCAGCAGTTACAGTAGCGTGAGTGCGAGCTACGAGCAGTACTTC

V gene: TRBV24-1
clone size: -
J gene: TRBJ2-7
D gene: -
CDR3 protein: CATSRGHEQYF
CDR3 DNA: TGTGCCACCAGTAGAGGTCACGAGCAGTACTTC

V gene: TRBV7-2
clone size: -
J gene: TRBJ2-1
D gene: -
CDR3 protein: CASSLGLSLSSYNEQFF
CDR3 DNA: TGTGCCAGCAGCTTAGGACTCTCCCTGAGCTCCTACAATGAGCAGTTCTTC

V gene: TRBV28
clone size: -
J gene: TRBJ2-5
D gene: TRBD2
CDR3 protein: CASSLGLAEGQYF
CDR3 DNA: TGTGCCAGCAGTCTCGGACTAGCGGAGGGCCAGTACTTC

V gene: TRBV5-4
clone size: -
J gene: TRBJ1-2
D gene: -
CDR3 protein: CASSQQGWGSAGGYTF
CDR3 DNA: TGTGCCAGCAGCCAACAGGGTTGGGGATCGGCTGGTGGCTACACCTTC

V gene: TRBV4-3
clone size: -
J gene: TRBJ2-2
D gene: -
CDR3 protein: CASSQDAGRLTGELFF
CDR3 DNA: TGCGCCAGCAGCCAAGATGCGGGGAGGTTAACCGGGGAGCTGTTTTTT

V gene: TRBV28
clone size: -
J gene: TRBJ1-5
D gene: -
CDR3 protein: CASSSPSRNQPQHF
CDR3 DNA: TGTGCCAGCAGTTCCCCTTCGAGGAATCAGCCCCAGCATTTT

V gene: TRBV19
clone size: -
J gene: TRBJ1-1
D gene: -
CDR3 protein: CASSQDTGSHMNTEAFF
CDR3 DNA: TGTGCCAGTAGTCAGGATACAGGGTCCCATATGAACACTGAAGCTTTCTTT

V gene: TRBV7-9
clone size: -
J gene: TRBJ1-6
D gene: -
CDR3 protein: CASTRAHRDEMGSPLHF
CDR3 DNA: TGTGCCAGCACCCGCGCCCACAGGGACGAGATGGGTTCACCCCTCCACTTT

V gene: TRBV29-1
clone size: -
J gene: TRBJ2-2
D gene: -
CDR3 protein: CSVAGLFTGELFF
CDR3 DNA: TGCAGCGTCGCCGGACTGTTCACCGGGGAGCTGTTTTTT

V gene: TRBV10-1
clone size: once
J gene: TRBJ2-7
D gene: TRBD2
CDR3 protein: CASSESSGLAGPYEQYF
CDR3 DNA: TGCGCCAGCAGTGAGTCGTCGGGACTAGCGGGACCCTACGAGCAGTACTTC

V gene: TRBV7-9
clone size: -
J gene: TRBJ1-2
D gene: TRBD1
CDR3 protein: CASSLGTGGFGYTF
CDR3 DNA: TGTGCCAGCAGCTTAGGGACAGGGGGCTTTGGCTACACCTTC

V gene: TRBV2
clone size: -
J gene: TRBJ1-5
D gene: TRBD1
CDR3 protein: CASSKIDRDNQPQHF
CDR3 DNA: TGTGCCAGCAGTAAAATAGACAGGGACAATCAGCCCCAGCATTTT

V gene: TRBV5-6
clone size: -
J gene: TRBJ1-2
D gene: -
CDR3 protein: CASSPTGPGGYTF
CDR3 DNA: TGTGCCAGCAGCCCAACAGGGCCCGGAGGCTACACCTTC

V gene: TRBV30
clone size: few
J gene: TRBJ2-1
D gene: TRBD2
CDR3 protein: CAWKAPAGVRMNEQFF
CDR3 DNA: TGTGCCTGGAAAGCTCCAGCGGGAGTTAGAATGAATGAGCAGTTCTTC

V gene: TRBV3-1/TRBV3-2
clone size: -
J gene: TRBJ1-3
D gene: -
CDR3 protein: CASSQLQDYSGNTIYF
CDR3 DNA: TGTGCCAGCAGCCAATTACAAGACTACTCTGGAAACACCATATATTTT

V gene: TRBV6-4
clone size: -
J gene: TRBJ2-2
D gene: -
CDR3 protein: CASSVQGNTGELFF
CDR3 DNA: TGTGCCAGCAGTGTCCAGGGGAACACCGGGGAGCTGTTTTTT

V gene: TRBV3-1/TRBV3-2
clone size: -
J gene: TRBJ2-1
D gene: TRBD2
CDR3 protein: CASSQEKRDLYNEQFF
CDR3 DNA: TGTGCCAGCAGCCAAGAAAAGCGGGACCTATACAATGAGCAGTTCTTC

V gene: TRBV29-1
clone size: -
J gene: TRBJ2-5
D gene: -
CDR3 protein: CSVAFGLQETQYF
CDR3 DNA: TGCAGCGTCGCCTTTGGCCTCCAAGAGACCCAGTACTTC

V gene: TRBV27
clone size: -
J gene: TRBJ1-1
D gene: -
CDR3 protein: CASYNIPWTDGKQLNTEAFF
CDR3 DNA: TGTGCCAGCTATAATATCCCATGGACAGACGGGAAACAACTGAACACTGAAGCTTTCTTT

V gene: TRBV2
clone size: -
J gene: TRBJ1-4
D gene: -
CDR3 protein: CASGQSIEKLFF
CDR3 DNA: TGTGCCAGCGGACAGTCGATAGAAAAACTGTTTTTT

V gene: TRBV5-4
clone size: few
J gene: TRBJ2-1
D gene: -
CDR3 protein: CASSLGAGPASEQFF
CDR3 DNA: TGTGCCAGCAGCTTGGGGGCAGGGCCGGCGAGTGAGCAGTTCTTC

V gene: TRBV29-1
clone size: -
J gene: TRBJ2-1
D gene: TRBD2
CDR3 protein: CSVGTSGRAYSLYGEQFF
CDR3 DNA: TGCAGCGTTGGGACTAGCGGGAGGGCCTATTCCCTTTATGGGGAGCAGTTCTTC

V gene: TRBV7-2
clone size: -
J gene: TRBJ2-1
D gene: TRBD2
CDR3 protein: CASFPGGRHNEQFF
CDR3 DNA: TGTGCCAGCTTCCCGGGGGGGAGGCACAATGAGCAGTTCTTC

V gene: TRBV4-2
clone size: -
J gene: TRBJ2-3
D gene: TRBD2
CDR3 protein: CASSQGGTSGRAKDTQYF
CDR3 DNA: TGTGCCAGCAGCCAAGGGGGGACTAGCGGGAGGGCCAAAGATACGCAGTATTTT